The source of this T cell receptor beta chain is a study of metastatic and nonmetastatic thyroid tumors. Study overall: Both malignant and benign thyroid patients supplied peripheral blood and tumor or nodule tissue samples, across which the repertoires of these patients were then compared. General study results and limits: The reported finding was significantly higher TCR beta diversity in malignant thyroid tumors relative to benign nodules, in blood and tumor.

Among the patients, none had received any treatment before thyroid surgery. TCRdb re-called the PCR reads with MiXCR. Among about 40,000 clones listed, about 17% were seen once. This clone was detected a few times. Its antigen is undetermined. Mismatch with germline at one junction end may stem from a read error. The TCR comes from a female donor with papillary thyroid cancer or a benign thyroid nodule (not recorded which). Some clones in this sample may be carry-over from other donors' samples. Source material: blood.

The CDR3 bases are TGTGCCATCAGTCCAGCTCAACCCTATAGCAATCAGCCCCAGCATTTT. Amino acid sequence: CAISPAQPYSNQPQHF. The chain has TRBV27 and TRBJ1-5; D gene uncertain. CDR1 is MNHEY and CDR2 is SMNVEV in the germline V gene (reference sequence). The CDR3 sequence is 16 residues long.